This T cell receptor (beta chain) was documented in a study of regulatory T cells in long-lasting Graves disease. At the level of the study: Newly diagnosed Graves' patients had under 3 months of antithyroid drugs. Study findings and constraints: Persistent disease preferred TRBV28, TRBJ1-2 and TRBJ2-5. Investigators studied peripheral blood only, not thyroid tissue.

V lost 4 bases, J lost 5 bases, and 14 bases lay in between. The germline CDR1 and CDR2 sequences are GTSNPN and SVGIG (reference sequence). This CDR3 spans 13 amino acids. The time point: newly diagnosed GD, antithyroid drugs for less than 3 months. The TCR library used RNA extracted from PBMCs. This clonotype was seen at least ten times. Its target is unknown. CDR3-region Arm-PCR and iRepertoire HTBI primers produced the TCR beta libraries. In the authors' methods: Identification across samples found 60 to 75 TRBV and roughly 14 TRBJ segments. TCRdb reanalysed the multiplex PCR reads using MiXCR and keeps one entry per CDR3 protein. For this entry, the V and J calls and clone size follow TCRdb and not the study's own pipeline. The repertoire holds a few hundred thousand distinct CDR3 sequences, with about 19% as singletons.

This TCR came from a female donor with Graves disease. The V call is TRBV30, the J call TRBJ1-1; unclear D gene. Sequencing used peripheral blood mononuclear cells (PBMCs), obtained at new diagnosis, from a patient treated with antithyroid drugs. This CDR3 is CAWKGWGGTEAFF. CDR3 coding DNA: TGTGCCTGGAAGGGTTGGGGAGGGACTGAAGCTTTCTTT.